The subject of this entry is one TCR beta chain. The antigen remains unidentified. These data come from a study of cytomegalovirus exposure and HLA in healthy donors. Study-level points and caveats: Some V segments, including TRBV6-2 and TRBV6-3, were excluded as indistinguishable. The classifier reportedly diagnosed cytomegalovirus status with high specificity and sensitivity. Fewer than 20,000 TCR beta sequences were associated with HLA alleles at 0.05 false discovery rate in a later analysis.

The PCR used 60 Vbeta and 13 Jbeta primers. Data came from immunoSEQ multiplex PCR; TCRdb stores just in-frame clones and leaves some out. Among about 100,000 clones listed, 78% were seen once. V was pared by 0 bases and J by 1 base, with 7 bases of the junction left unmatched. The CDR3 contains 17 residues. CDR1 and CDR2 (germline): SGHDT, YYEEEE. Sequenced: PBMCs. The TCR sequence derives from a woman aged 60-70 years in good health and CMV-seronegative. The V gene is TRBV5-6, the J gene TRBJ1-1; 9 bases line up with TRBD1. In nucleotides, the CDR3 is TGTGCCAGCAGCTTGGACACAGGGGGCGTAGGGAACACTGAAGCTTTCTTT. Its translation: CASSLDTGGVGNTEAFF.